Listed below are T cell receptor beta chains from one sample, sequenced in a study of graft-versus-host responses after intestinal transplantation. TCRdb keeps only in-frame clones here, not all; method: immunoSEQ multiplex PCR. Here the sample spans about 8,000 clones, around 32% being singletons. The sample in question was alloreactive CD8+ T cells from a mixed lymphocyte reaction culture, obtained before intestinal transplant. The origin of the receptors is a human patient who received an intestinal transplant. Each CDR3 is given with its conserved first and last residue. The order of the fields is J gene, V gene, CDR3 protein.

j_gene: TRBJ1-1; v_gene: TRBV27; CDR3aa: CASSSGTGYRIEAFF
j_gene: TRBJ2-7; v_gene: TRBV4-2; CDR3aa: CASSQGPDLSYEQYF
j_gene: TRBJ2-1; v_gene: TRBV5-5; CDR3aa: CASSPTGTSGSGSYNEQFF
j_gene: NA; v_gene: TRBV4-1; CDR3aa: CASSWMVTGSYEQYF
j_gene: TRBJ2-7; v_gene: TRBV4-1; CDR3aa: CASSHYQGGNYEQYF
j_gene: TRBJ2-7; v_gene: TRBV4-1; CDR3aa: CASSHGAGTSYEQYF
j_gene: TRBJ2-7; v_gene: TRBV6-5; CDR3aa: CASSLGSYYEQYF
j_gene: TRBJ1-6; v_gene: TRBV9; CDR3aa: CASSVRGQTNSPLHF
j_gene: TRBJ2-5; v_gene: TRBV14; CDR3aa: CASSQGFVRGTGWWEVQETQYF
j_gene: TRBJ2-1; v_gene: TRBV6-4; CDR3aa: CASSDSTSGSNEQFF
j_gene: TRBJ2-1; v_gene: TRBV30; CDR3aa: CAWTLTGGAYNEQFF